Detailed here is one T cell receptor (beta chain). The target of this receptor is not known. The sample holds no much larger clone one base away, and base qualities are not on file. The germline V gene (reference sequence) provides CDR1 SEHNR and CDR2 FQNEAQ. The CDR3 covers 17 residues, taking in both the cysteine and the phenylalanine. The only DNA kept is the CDR3, 51 bases in frame from the first base. At the junction V is shortened by 3 bases and J by 4 bases, with 19 bases in between. The sample comes from a study of beta chain features in type 1 diabetes listed by TCRdb under 2018. Broadly, across the study: No differences in mean age, gender distribution, total cell number or subset yield were found between patients and healthy donors. A total of over 90,000,000 sorted cells were examined across all samples, and a strong correlation was observed between cell number per subset and RNA yield. In the study, recently diagnosed type 1 diabetes patients and matched healthy donors were compared on the TCRB repertoires of their sorted circulating CD4+ T cell subsets. Naive and central memory subsets were obtained from all 30 or so donors, but regulatory and stem cell-like memory subsets were isolated from only 8 patients and 8 healthy donors. What the work shows at the level of the full study, not this receptor alone: HLA sub-analyses involved small numbers of individuals, so any influence of HLA type on TCRB rearrangement remained unresolved. Because cDNA was sequenced instead of genomic DNA, highly expressing activated cells could be over-represented, though the groups showed no difference in activation or CD3 levels. The naive, central memory and regulatory TCRB repertoires appeared to resemble one another more closely among patients than among healthy donors. A moderate but significant shortening of TCRB CDR3 length was observed in type 1 diabetes patients in all four CD4+ subsets. PCR may preferentially amplify shorter templates, but because patient and control samples were amplified and corrected together, any resulting skew would affect both groups equally. At VDJ recombination sites, patients with type 1 diabetes made fewer insertions and deleted more nucleotides, a pattern implying thymic rearrangement abnormalities.

Each donor gave one peripheral blood draw, averaging about 120 mL, which was collected into heparinised tubes. A BD FACSAria II and a panel including CD45RO, CCR7, CD25, CD127, CD95 and CD27 were used to sort naive, central memory, regulatory and stem cell-like memory CD4+ T cells. Every sorted population had a purity above 95%. PBMCs were isolated right away by Lymphoprep density gradient centrifugation and were stained directly, without culture. So that batch effects would be minimized, each experiment stained and sorted samples in pairs, pairing one healthy donor with one patient. The entire amount of isolated RNA was reverse transcribed using the High Capacity cDNA Reverse Transcription Kit, so the sequenced TCRB transcripts were expressed ones. Survey-depth immunoSEQ sequencing was performed on stem cell-like memory T cell samples, with an average of roughly 1 million total reads per sample. After sorted cells were lysed in RLT buffer, RNA was extracted with DNase-treated RNeasy Micro or Mini kits, with the choice depending on cell number. Each cell subset was processed separately to prevent cross-contamination, with patient and healthy donor samples processed together. Using the immunoSEQ multiplex PCR, TCRB sequences were amplified from cDNA into 87-bp fragments spanning the CDR3 region. The amplicons were sequenced using the Illumina HiSeq platform. The original methods were these. PCR bias was corrected computationally using synthetic template baselines, and reads within Hamming distance 2 were collapsed, with unmergeable singletons discarded. Reads were aligned against IMGT to assign V, D and J genes, CDR3 length and insertions or deletions at six rearrangement sites. Clonotype counts were normalized to sorted cell number within each subset before computing true diversity and Gini coefficients with the tcR R package. The overlap coefficient, calculated on TCRB nucleotide sequences, was used to quantify repertoire sharing. The clones in this table, taken by TCRdb from immuneACCESS, are in-frame only. Not every clone is retained; where verified, under half of the shortfall comes from an unresolved V gene, and the cause of the rest is unknown. The D gene and trimming were derived from the DNA, and the V and J assignments and clone size from that table. In all, the sample holds under 45,000 clones, and 50% of those were seen once. The ten largest clones capture roughly 0.27% of the sample.

What was sequenced was stem cell memory CD4+ T cells from blood. Sample cell subset or site, as interpreted from the label and publication: stem cell-like memory CD4+ T cells. The TCR originated in a woman aged 25 to 39 in good health. This chain is built from TRBV7-9 and TRBJ1-3, with TRBD1 perhaps the D gene, on 6 matching bases. The bases are TGTGCCAGCAGCTTTCCTCAGGACAGCGGACTGGGAAACACCATATATTTT. This yields the protein CASSFPQDSGLGNTIYF.